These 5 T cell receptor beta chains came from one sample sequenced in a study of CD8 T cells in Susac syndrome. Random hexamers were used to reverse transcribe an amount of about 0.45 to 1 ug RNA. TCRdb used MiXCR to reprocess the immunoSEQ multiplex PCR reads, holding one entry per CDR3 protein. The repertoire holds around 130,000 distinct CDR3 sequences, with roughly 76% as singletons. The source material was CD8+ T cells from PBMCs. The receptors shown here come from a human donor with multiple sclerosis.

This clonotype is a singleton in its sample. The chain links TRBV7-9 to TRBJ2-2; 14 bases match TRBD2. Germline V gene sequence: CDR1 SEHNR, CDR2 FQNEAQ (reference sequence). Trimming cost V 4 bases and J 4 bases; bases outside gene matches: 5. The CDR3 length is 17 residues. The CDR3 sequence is CASSYGTSGSSTGELFF. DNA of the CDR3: TGTGCCAGCAGCTACGGGACTAGCGGGAGTAGCACCGGGGAGCTGTTTTTT.

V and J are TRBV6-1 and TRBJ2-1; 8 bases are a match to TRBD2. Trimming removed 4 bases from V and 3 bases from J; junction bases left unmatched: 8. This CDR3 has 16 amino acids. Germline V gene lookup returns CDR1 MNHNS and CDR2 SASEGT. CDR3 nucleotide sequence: TGTGCCAGCAGTGCCGTCGTAGCGGGGTTCTACAATGAGCAGTTCTTC. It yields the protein CASSAVVAGFYNEQFF.

This chain's CDR3 is CSVYQGLMNTEAFF. DNA of the CDR3: TGCAGCGTTTATCAGGGTCTTATGAACACTGAAGCTTTCTTT. V usage is TRBV29-1 and J usage is TRBJ1-1; weak D call: TRBD1 (5 bases). The CDR3 contains 14 residues. Germline-derived CDR1 and CDR2 are SQVTM and ANQGSEA. V lost 5 bases, J lost 0 bases, and 13 bases lay in between. Filled out from reference TRBV29-1 and TRBJ1-1, the complete variable domain reads SAVISQKPSRDICQRGTSLTIQCQVDSQVTMMFWYRQQPGQSLTLIATANQGSEATYESGFVIDKFPISRPNLTFSTLTVSNMSPEDSSIYLCSVYQGLMNTEAFFGQGTRLTVV.

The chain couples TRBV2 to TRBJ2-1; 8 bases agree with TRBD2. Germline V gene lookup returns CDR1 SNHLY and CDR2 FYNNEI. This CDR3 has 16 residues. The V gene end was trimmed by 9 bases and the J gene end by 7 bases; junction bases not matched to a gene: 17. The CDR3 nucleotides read TGTGCCAGTCCAGAAACTAGCGGAGGCGGACGGAATGAGCAGTTCTTC. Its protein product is CASPETSGGGRNEQFF.

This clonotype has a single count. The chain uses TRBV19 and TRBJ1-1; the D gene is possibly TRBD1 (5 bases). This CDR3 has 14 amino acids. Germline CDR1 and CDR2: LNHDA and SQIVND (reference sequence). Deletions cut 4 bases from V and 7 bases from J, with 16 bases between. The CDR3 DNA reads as TGTGCCAGTAGTACACCAGGGATGGCAGGTGAAGCTTTCTTT. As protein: CASSTPGMAGEAFF.